One sample yielded the 20 T cell receptor beta chains listed below, sequenced in a study of persistence of HIV-infected CD4 T cells. Antigens for these TCRs are unknown. Cells were stimulated nonspecifically with anti-CD3/anti-CD28 magnetic beads. Sorting selected CD4+ T cells upregulating both CD40 ligand and CD69. Sequencing used immunoSEQ version 4 in survey mode. Repertoires were generated with immunoSEQ multiplex PCR, while TCRdb's copy carries only in-frame clones and drops some. This sample has around 40,000 clones, with more than 80% found just once. The sequences come from CD4+ T cells sorted from PBMCs after 18-hour stimulation, collected from a patient who received antiretroviral therapy. These TCRs come from an adult man with HIV who was CMV-seropositive.

The gene calls are TRBV19 and TRBJ1-2; tentatively, D is TRBD1 (5 bases). CDR1 LNHDA and CDR2 SQIVND come from the germline V gene (reference sequence). Between the trimmed V and J ends, which lost 3 bases and 7 bases, there was a span of 12 bases. The CDR3 sequence is 13 residues long. The CDR3: CASSMRQMPGYTF. The DNA of the CDR3 is TGTGCCAGTAGTATGCGACAGATGCCTGGCTACACCTTC.

The chain is built from TRBV6-5 and TRBJ1-2, with D perhaps matching TRBD1 (6 bases). The V gene lost 10 bases and the J gene lost 2 bases, with 11 bases spanning the gap. There are 12 residues in the CDR3. The germline V gene has CDR1 MNHEY and CDR2 SVGAGI. CDR3 coding DNA: TGTGCCACCTCGGGGGGCAACTATGGCTACACCTTC. Translated: CATSGGNYGYTF.

This rearrangement joins TRBV19 to TRBJ1-5, with D hard to call. Germline V gives CDR1 LNHDA, CDR2 SQIVND (reference sequence). This CDR3 has 17 residues. The ends were cut back, 3 bases at V and 2 bases at J, with 17 bases in the middle. The CDR3 DNA reads TGTGCCAGTAGTATGGTGTCTTCTTCGGGCGGCAATCAGCCCCAGCATTTT. Protein: CASSMVSSSGGNQPQHF.

The J gene is TRBJ1-4, the V gene TRBV14, with D maybe TRBD1 (5 bases). This CDR3 is 14 amino acids long. The V gene lost 2 bases and the J gene lost 7 bases, with 11 bases spanning the gap. Germline V gives CDR1 SGHDN, CDR2 FVKESK. DNA of the CDR3: TGTGCCAGCAGCCAACGGGGGAGGGGTGAAAAACTGTTTTTT. Protein product: CASSQRGRGEKLFF.

This chain uses TRBV16 with TRBJ1-1; D gene ambiguous. This CDR3 has 14 residues. CDR1 KGHSY and CDR2 FQNENV come from the germline V gene. V lost 2 bases and J 1 base, leaving 8 bases between the germline ends. CDR3 DNA sequence: TGTGCCAGCAGCCAACAGGCCTCGAACACTGAAGCTTTCTTT. The encoded protein is CASSQQASNTEAFF.

The CDR3 protein is CASRPGLRSGANVLTF. The DNA of the CDR3 is TGTGCCAGCCGCCCGGGACTTCGCTCTGGGGCCAACGTCCTGACTTTC. The rearrangement uses TRBV28 and TRBJ2-6; tentative D call: TRBD2 (6 bases). Trimming shortened V by 8 bases and J by 0 bases, and 14 bases separated the two germline ends. Per the germline V gene, CDR1 is MDHEN and CDR2 is SYDVKM. There are 16 residues in the CDR3.

This chain connects TRBV7-2 to TRBJ2-6; D could derive from TRBD1 or TRBD2 (5 bases each). Germline lookup yields CDR1 SGHTA and CDR2 FQGNSA. This CDR3 has 17 residues. V lost 0 bases, J lost 0 bases, and 9 bases lay in between. CDR3 protein: CASSLAGTVSGANVLTF. DNA of the CDR3: TGTGCCAGCAGCTTAGCAGGGACGGTCTCTGGGGCCAACGTCCTGACTTTC. The entire variable domain, with the rest obtained from reference TRBV7-2 and TRBJ2-6, is as follows: GAGVSQSPSNKVTEKGKDVELRCDPISGHTALYWYRQSLGQGLEFLIYFQGNSAPDKSGLPSDRFSAERTGGSVSTLTIQRTQQEDSAVYLCASSLAGTVSGANVLTFGAGSRLTVL.

Turning to this clone: This sample also contains other DNA sequences that code for the same CDR3. V is TRBV5-1 and J is TRBJ2-1, with D uncertain. This CDR3 comprises 14 residues. Germline V gene sequence: CDR1 SGHRS, CDR2 YFSETQ. The ends were cut back, 0 bases at V and 4 bases at J, with 8 bases in the middle. CDR3 residues: CASSLEAGYNEQFF. In DNA, the CDR3 is TGCGCCAGCAGCTTGGAGGCCGGGTACAATGAGCAGTTCTTC.

This clone was seen a few times. V usage is TRBV5-5 and J usage is TRBJ1-5; TRBD1 matches at 9 bases. The CDR3 runs 17 residues. CDR1 is SGHKS and CDR2 is YYEKEE in the germline V gene (reference sequence). J lost 1 base, V lost 4 bases, and 9 bases had no gene match. The CDR3 loop is CASSEDRGLRSNQPQHF. The CDR3 region has the DNA TGTGCCAGCAGCGAGGACAGGGGCTTAAGGAGCAATCAGCCCCAGCATTTT.

The chain links TRBV27 to TRBJ1-5; D not resolved. This CDR3 has 15 residues. The ends were cut back, 2 bases at V and 9 bases at J, with 17 bases in the middle. Germline lookup yields CDR1 MNHEY and CDR2 SMNVEV (reference sequence). The CDR3 is CASSLERAGVGPQHF. The CDR3 DNA is TGTGCCAGCAGTTTAGAACGAGCCGGTGTTGGGCCCCAGCATTTT.

The chain is built from TRBV5-1 and TRBJ1-1; D is undetermined. The germline V and J ends were trimmed by 2 bases and 6 bases, with 11 bases remaining between them. CDR1 and CDR2 (germline): SGHRS, YFSETQ. The CDR3 has 13 amino acids. The CDR3 nucleotides read TGCGCCAGCAGCTTCTCCGGGAGGGCTGAAGCTTTCTTT. Its protein product is CASSFSGRAEAFF.

The chain recombines TRBV2 with TRBJ2-3; D not resolved. Trimming pared 1 base from V and 6 bases from J, leaving 8 bases between. The length of the CDR3 is 13 residues. The V gene's germline CDR1 is SNHLY and CDR2 FYNNEI. As DNA, the CDR3 is TGTGCCAGCAGTGAAGGCAGCCAGGATACGCAGTATTTT. Translation: CASSEGSQDTQYF.

This chain connects TRBV28 to TRBJ1-5; D unclear. Germline CDR1 MDHEN, CDR2 SYDVKM. This CDR3 has 16 amino acids. With 6 bases removed from V and 7 bases from J, the gap between germline ends came to 22 bases. CDR3 protein: CASSPTGRWGGQPQHF. The CDR3 DNA follows: TGTGCCAGCAGCCCCACTGGGCGGTGGGGAGGGCAGCCCCAGCATTTT.

This chain connects TRBV4-1 to TRBJ2-7; D is perhaps TRBD1 (6 bases). The CDR3 sequence is 14 residues long. Trimming took off 3 bases at V and 2 bases at J, with 11 bases between the two ends. Germline V lookup: CDR1 MGHRA, CDR2 YSYEKL. CDR3 DNA sequence: TGCGCCAGCAGCCAGACACAGGGACCCTACGAGCAGTACTTC. It translates to CASSQTQGPYEQYF.

The chain joins TRBV5-6 to TRBJ1-2; D not certain. The V end was cut by 0 bases, the J end by 2 bases, with 2 bases between. The germline V gene encodes CDR1 SGHDT and CDR2 YYEEEE. This CDR3 has 12 amino acids. The CDR3 loop is CASSLENYGYTF. In DNA, the CDR3 is TGTGCCAGCAGCTTGGAAAACTATGGCTACACCTTC.

V usage is TRBV5-1 and J usage is TRBJ1-6; a weak D match, TRBD1 (6 bases). This CDR3 comprises 14 residues. Germline CDR1 and CDR2: SGHRS and YFSETQ. Trimming removed 0 bases from V and 7 bases from J, with 8 bases in between. CDR3 coding DNA: TGCGCCAGCAGCTTGGGGCAGGGGAATTCACCCCTCCACTTT. The encoded protein is CASSLGQGNSPLHF.

The rearrangement joins TRBV7-8 to TRBJ1-1, with D hard to call. The germline CDR1 and CDR2 sequences are SGHVS and FQNEAQ. Trimming took off 3 bases at V and 0 bases at J, with 8 bases between the two ends. The CDR3 extends over 14 amino acids. The CDR3 bases are TGTGCCAGCAGCTTGGGGTGGGTGAACACTGAAGCTTTCTTT. It codes for CASSLGWVNTEAFF.

The chain links TRBV2 to TRBJ2-2, with D unresolved. The CDR3 totals 13 residues. Trimming stripped 5 bases from V and 2 bases from J, with 6 bases between. CDR1 is SNHLY, CDR2 FYNNEI, per germline. The CDR3 region is CASSTINTGELFF. CDR3 nucleotides: TGTGCCAGCAGTACGATTAACACCGGGGAGCTGTTTTTT.

CDR3 nucleotide sequence: TGTGCCAGCAGCTTGGTGGGTGGCAGGGGAGATCAGCCCCAGCATTTT. Translating gives CASSLVGGRGDQPQHF. This sequence joins TRBV7-2 and TRBJ1-5; tentatively, D is TRBD1 (6 bases). The CDR3 is 16 residues long. The V gene's germline CDR1 is SGHTA and CDR2 FQGNSA. V dropped 3 bases and J dropped 5 bases, with 17 bases sitting between them.

The chain couples TRBV28 to TRBJ1-1; D remains ambiguous. The CDR3 runs 16 residues. Germline loops: CDR1 MDHEN, CDR2 SYDVKM. Trimming shortened V by 2 bases and J by 3 bases, and 16 bases separated the two germline ends. The CDR3 here is CASSLAGRLPDTEAFF. The DNA of the CDR3 is TGTGCCAGCAGTTTAGCTGGCAGGCTCCCTGACACTGAAGCTTTCTTT.